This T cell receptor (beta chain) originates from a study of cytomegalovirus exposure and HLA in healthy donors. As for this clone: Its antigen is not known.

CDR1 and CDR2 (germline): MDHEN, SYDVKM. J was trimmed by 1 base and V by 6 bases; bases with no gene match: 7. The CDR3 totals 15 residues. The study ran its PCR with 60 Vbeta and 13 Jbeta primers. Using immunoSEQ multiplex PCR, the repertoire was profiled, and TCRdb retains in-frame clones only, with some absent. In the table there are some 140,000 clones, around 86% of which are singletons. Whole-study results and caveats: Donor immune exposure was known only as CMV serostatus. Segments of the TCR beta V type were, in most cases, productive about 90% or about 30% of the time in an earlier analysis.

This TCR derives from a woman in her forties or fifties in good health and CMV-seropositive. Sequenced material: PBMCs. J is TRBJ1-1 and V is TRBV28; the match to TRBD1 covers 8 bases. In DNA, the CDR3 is TGTGCCAGCAGCCAACAGGGGGGCTCGAACACTGAAGCTTTCTTT. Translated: CASSQQGGSNTEAFF.